This T cell receptor (beta chain) was found in a study of cytomegalovirus exposure and HLA in healthy donors. General study points: Fewer than 20,000 TCR beta sequences were associated with HLA alleles at 0.05 false discovery rate in a later analysis. In a later analysis, V- and J-gene trimming of beta chains associated with a DCLRE1C missense variant, replicated independently. Being productive about 87% or about 30% of the time was typical of most TCR beta V segments in an earlier analysis. In vitro checks showed that a few CMV-associated chains really do target CMV antigens.

Primers included in the PCR were 60 Vbeta and 13 Jbeta primers. Generated by immunoSEQ multiplex PCR, the TCRdb table keeps only in-frame clones and is missing some. The table lists some 190,000 clones, about three quarters of them singletons. Unmatched junction bases numbered 6, after V lost 1 base and J lost 5 bases. This CDR3 comprises 16 residues. Germline values: CDR1 LGHNA, CDR2 YSLEER. On this clone: The antigen is unknown.

Sequenced material: PBMCs. The TCR sequence derives from a woman aged 25 to 39 in good health and CMV-seropositive. V usage is TRBV4-3 and J usage is TRBJ2-1; 9 positions agree with TRBD2. The CDR3 protein is CASSQGPLAGNNEQFF. The CDR3, as DNA: TGCGCCAGCAGCCAAGGGCCCCTAGCGGGAAACAATGAGCAGTTCTTC.